This T cell receptor (beta chain) was sequenced during a study of blood T cell repertoires in COVID-19. About the study: Both acute and convalescent COVID-19 samples were obtained from the United States, Italy and Spain. The cDNA or gDNA used as material had been derived from T cells, B-cell-depleted T cells, or PBMCs.

TCRdb's copy holds only in-frame clones and misses some; the assay was immunoSEQ multiplex PCR. Of roughly 250,000 clones in the sample, about 85% were seen once. CDR3 length: 15 amino acids. CDR1 is SNHLY, CDR2 FYNNEI, per germline. Losses at the gene ends were 6 bases for V and 1 base for J; bases not matched to a gene: 6. Sequenced material: peripheral blood. The receptor's source is a man aged 35-49 years with acute or convalescent COVID-19. The V gene is TRBV2, the J gene TRBJ2-3; 8 nucleotides agree with TRBD2. CDR3 nucleotide sequence: TGTGCCAGCAGCCGAGCGGGGGTGCGCACAGATACGCAGTATTTT. Its protein product is CASSRAGVRTDTQYF.